The clone carrying this T cell receptor beta chain was seen a handful of times. Its antigen remains unidentified. Germline V gene sequence: CDR1 SGHVS, CDR2 FNYEAQ. The CDR3 loop spans 17 amino acids. Trimming at V came to 0 bases and at J to 0 bases, leaving 3 bases not matched to a gene. These data originate in a study of beta chain features in type 1 diabetes. Study-wide points: There was a possibility that cDNA sequencing over-represented cells with high TCR expression. When Type 1 diabetes patients were examined, their TCRB CDR3s proved moderately but significantly shorter in all four CD4+ subsets. PCR might preferentially amplify shorter templates, equally in patients and controls.

Expressed TCRB transcripts were sequenced because the entire RNA isolate underwent reverse transcription. Profiled with immunoSEQ multiplex PCR; TCRdb holds only in-frame clones, not every one. In the table there are around 600,000 clones, roughly an eighth of which are singletons. This receptor was taken from a man aged 25-45 years with type 1 diabetes. This chain links TRBV7-6 with TRBJ2-1; 9 nucleotides match TRBD1. Sequencing was carried out using naive CD4+ T cells from blood. CDR3 amino acids: CASSLAGTGSSYNEQFF. In nucleotides, the CDR3 is TGTGCCAGCAGCTTAGCTGGGACAGGGAGCTCCTACAATGAGCAGTTCTTC.